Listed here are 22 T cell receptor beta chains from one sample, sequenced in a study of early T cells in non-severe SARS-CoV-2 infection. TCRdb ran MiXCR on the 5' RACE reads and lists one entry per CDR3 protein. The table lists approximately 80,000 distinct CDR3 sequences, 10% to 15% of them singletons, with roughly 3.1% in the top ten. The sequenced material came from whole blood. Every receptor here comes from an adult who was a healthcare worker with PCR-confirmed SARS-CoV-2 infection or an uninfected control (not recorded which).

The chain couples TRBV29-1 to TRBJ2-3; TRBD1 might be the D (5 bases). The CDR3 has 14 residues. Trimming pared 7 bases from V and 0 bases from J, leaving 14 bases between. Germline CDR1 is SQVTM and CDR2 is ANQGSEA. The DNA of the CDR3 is TGCAGCGGAAATAATCAGGGTAGCACAGATACGCAGTATTTT. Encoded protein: CSGNNQGSTDTQYF.

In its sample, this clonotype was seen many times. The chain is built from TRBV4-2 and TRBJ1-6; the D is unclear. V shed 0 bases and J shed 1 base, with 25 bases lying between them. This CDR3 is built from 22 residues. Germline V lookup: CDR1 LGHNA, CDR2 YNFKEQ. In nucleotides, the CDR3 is TGTGCCAGCAGCCAAGATCCTCACACCGCGGACGTGTTGGGATCCTATAATTCACCCCTCCACTTT. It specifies CASSQDPHTADVLGSYNSPLHF.

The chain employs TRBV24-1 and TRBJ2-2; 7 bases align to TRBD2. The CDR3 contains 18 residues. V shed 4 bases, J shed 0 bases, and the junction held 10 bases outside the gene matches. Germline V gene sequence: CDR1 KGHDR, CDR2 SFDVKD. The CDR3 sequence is CATSEPSGRTSNTGELFF. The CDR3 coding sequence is TGTGCCACCAGTGAGCCTAGCGGCCGAACCTCGAACACCGGGGAGCTGTTTTTT.

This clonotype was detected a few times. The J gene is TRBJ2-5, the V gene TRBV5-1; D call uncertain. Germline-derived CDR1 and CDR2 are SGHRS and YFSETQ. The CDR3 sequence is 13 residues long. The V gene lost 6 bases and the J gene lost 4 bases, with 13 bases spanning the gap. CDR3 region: CASTLERGETQYF. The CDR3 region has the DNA TGCGCCAGCACCCTGGAGAGAGGAGAGACCCAGTACTTC.

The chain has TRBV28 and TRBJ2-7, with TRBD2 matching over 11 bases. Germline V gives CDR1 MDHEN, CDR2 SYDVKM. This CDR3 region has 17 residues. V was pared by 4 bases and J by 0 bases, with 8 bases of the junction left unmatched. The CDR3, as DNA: TGTGCCAGCAGTTCGCCCGGGACTAGCGGCTCCTCCTACGAGCAGTACTTC. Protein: CASSSPGTSGSSYEQYF. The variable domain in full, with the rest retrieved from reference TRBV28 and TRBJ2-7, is DVKVTQSSRYLVKRTGEKVFLECVQDMDHENMFWYRQDPGLGLRLIYFSYDVKMKEKGDIPEGYSVSREKKERFSLILESASTNQTSMYLCASSSPGTSGSSYEQYFGPGTRLTVT.

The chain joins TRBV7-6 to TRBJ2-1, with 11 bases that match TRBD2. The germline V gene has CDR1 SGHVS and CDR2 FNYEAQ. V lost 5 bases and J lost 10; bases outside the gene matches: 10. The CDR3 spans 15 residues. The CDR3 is CASSPPSGRLGEQFF. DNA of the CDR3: TGTGCCAGCAGCCCTCCTAGCGGGAGGTTGGGCGAGCAGTTCTTC.

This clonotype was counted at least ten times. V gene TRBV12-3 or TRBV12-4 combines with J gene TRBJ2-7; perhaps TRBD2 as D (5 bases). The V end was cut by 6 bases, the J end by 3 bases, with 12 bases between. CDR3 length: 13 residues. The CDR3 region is CASSGPGNYEQYF. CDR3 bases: TGTGCCAGCAGCGGACCCGGGAACTACGAGCAGTACTTC.

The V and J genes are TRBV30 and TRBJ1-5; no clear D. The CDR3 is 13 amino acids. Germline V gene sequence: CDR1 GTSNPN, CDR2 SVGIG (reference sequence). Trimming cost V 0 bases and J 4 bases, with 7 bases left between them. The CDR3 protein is CAWSVLGNQPQHF. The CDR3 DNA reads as TGTGCCTGGAGTGTACTGGGGAATCAGCCCCAGCATTTT.

CDR3 loop: CASSRSSYNEQFF. Written as DNA, the CDR3 is TGTGCCAGCTCCCGTAGCTCCTACAATGAGCAGTTCTTC. The chain carries TRBV28 and TRBJ2-1; D is unclear. The CDR3 totals 13 residues. Trimming stripped 8 bases from V and 0 bases from J, with 8 bases between. Germline CDR1 reads MDHEN; CDR2 reads SYDVKM.

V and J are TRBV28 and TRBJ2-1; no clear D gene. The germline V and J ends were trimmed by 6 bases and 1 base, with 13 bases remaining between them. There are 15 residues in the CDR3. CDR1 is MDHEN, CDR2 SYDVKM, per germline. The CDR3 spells CASRNRRISYNEQFF. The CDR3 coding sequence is TGTGCCAGCAGGAATCGGCGGATTTCCTACAATGAGCAGTTCTTC.

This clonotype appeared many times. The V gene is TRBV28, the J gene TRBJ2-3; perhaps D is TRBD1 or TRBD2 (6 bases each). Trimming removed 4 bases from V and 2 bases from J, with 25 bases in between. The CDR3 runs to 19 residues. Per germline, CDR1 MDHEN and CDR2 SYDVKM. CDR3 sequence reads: CASSSVQGRGWPYTDTQYF. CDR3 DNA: TGTGCCAGCAGTTCCGTACAGGGTCGGGGGTGGCCTTACACAGATACGCAGTATTTT.

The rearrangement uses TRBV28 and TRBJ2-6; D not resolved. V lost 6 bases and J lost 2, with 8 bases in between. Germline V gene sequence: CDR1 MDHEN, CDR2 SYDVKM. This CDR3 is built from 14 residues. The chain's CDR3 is CASSHGPGANVLTF. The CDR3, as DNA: TGTGCCAGCAGCCACGGGCCTGGGGCCAACGTCCTGACTTTC.

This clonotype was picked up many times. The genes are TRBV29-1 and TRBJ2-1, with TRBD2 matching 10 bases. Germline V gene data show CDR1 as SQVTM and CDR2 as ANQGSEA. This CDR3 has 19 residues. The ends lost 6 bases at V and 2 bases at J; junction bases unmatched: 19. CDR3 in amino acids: CSVHDPGLAEPFTYNEQFF. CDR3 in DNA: TGCAGCGTCCACGACCCCGGACTAGCGGAACCATTTACCTACAATGAGCAGTTCTTC.

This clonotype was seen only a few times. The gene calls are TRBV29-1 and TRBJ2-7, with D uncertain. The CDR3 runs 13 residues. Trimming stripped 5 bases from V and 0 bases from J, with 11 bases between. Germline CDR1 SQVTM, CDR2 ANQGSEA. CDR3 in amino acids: CSVKRGTSYEQYF. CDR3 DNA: TGCAGCGTTAAAAGAGGAACCTCCTACGAGCAGTACTTC.

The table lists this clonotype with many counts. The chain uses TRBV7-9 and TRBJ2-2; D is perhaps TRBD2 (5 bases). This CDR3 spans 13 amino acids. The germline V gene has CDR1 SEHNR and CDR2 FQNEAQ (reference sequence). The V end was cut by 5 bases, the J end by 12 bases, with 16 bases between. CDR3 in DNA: TGTGCCAGCAGCCCCGACCCACCGGGGAAGCTGTTTTTT. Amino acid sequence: CASSPDPPGKLFF. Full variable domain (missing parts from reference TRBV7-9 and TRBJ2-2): DTGVSQNPRHKITKRGQNVTFRCDPISEHNRLYWYRQTLGQGPEFLTYFQNEAQLEKSRLLSDRFSAERPKGSFSTLEIQRTEQGDSAMYLCASSPDPPGKLFFGEGSRLTVL.

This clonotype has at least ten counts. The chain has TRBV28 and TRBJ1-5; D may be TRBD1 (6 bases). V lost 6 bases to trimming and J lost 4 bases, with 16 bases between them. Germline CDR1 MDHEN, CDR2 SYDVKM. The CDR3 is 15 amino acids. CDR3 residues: CASSLVGARNQPQHF. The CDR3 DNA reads TGTGCCAGCAGCTTGGTGGGGGCACGGAATCAGCCCCAGCATTTT. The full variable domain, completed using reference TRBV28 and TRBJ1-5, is DVKVTQSSRYLVKRTGEKVFLECVQDMDHENMFWYRQDPGLGLRLIYFSYDVKMKEKGDIPEGYSVSREKKERFSLILESASTNQTSMYLCASSLVGARNQPQHFGDGTRLSIL.

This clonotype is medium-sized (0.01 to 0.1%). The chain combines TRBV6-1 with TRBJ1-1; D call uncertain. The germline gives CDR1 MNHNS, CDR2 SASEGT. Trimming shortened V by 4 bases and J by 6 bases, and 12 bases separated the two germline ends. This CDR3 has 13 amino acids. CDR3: CASSVIQGPEAFF. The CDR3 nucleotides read TGTGCCAGCAGTGTTATACAAGGCCCTGAAGCTTTCTTT.

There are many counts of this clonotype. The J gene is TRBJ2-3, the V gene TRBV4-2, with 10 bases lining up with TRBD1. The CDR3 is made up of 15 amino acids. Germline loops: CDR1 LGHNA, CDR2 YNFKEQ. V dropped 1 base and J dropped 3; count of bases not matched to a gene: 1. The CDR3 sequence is CASSQGTGGTDTQYF. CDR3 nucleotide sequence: TGTGCCAGCAGCCAAGGGACAGGGGGGACAGATACGCAGTATTTT.

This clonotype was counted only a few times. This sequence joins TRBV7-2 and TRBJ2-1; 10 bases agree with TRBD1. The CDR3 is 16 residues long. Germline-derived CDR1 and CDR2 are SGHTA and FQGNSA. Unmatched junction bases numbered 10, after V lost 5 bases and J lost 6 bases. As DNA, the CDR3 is TGTGCCAGCAGCCGAAGTCCGGGACAGGGGAGCAATGAGCAGTTCTTC. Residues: CASSRSPGQGSNEQFF.

CDR3: CSVGASRGGELFF. In nucleotides, the CDR3 is TGCAGCGTTGGGGCTAGCCGAGGCGGGGAGCTGTTTTTT. This sequence joins TRBV29-1 and TRBJ2-2; D might be TRBD2 (5 bases). CDR1 is SQVTM, CDR2 ANQGSEA, per germline. The CDR3 runs to 13 residues. Trimming pared 4 bases from V and 7 bases from J, leaving 13 bases between.

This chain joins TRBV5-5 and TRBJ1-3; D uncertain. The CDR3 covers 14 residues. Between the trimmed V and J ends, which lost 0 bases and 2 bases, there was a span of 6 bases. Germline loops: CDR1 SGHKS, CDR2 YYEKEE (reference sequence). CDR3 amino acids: CASSLEQPGNTIYF. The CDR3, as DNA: TGTGCCAGCAGCTTGGAACAACCTGGAAACACCATATATTTT.

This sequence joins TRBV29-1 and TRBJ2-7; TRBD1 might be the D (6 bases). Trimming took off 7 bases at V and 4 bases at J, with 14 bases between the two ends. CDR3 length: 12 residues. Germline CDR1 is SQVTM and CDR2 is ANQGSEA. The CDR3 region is CSAQDSAYEQYF. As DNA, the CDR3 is TGCAGCGCGCAGGACAGTGCGTACGAGCAGTACTTC.